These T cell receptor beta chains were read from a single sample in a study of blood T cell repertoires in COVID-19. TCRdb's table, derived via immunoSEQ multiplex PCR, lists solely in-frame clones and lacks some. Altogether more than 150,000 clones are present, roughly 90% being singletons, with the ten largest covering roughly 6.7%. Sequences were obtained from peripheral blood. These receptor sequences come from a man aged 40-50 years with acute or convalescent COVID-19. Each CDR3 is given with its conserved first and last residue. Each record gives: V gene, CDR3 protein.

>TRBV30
CAYQGAHHYEQYF
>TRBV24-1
CATSDDLRQPMNTEAFF
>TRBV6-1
CASSGPGTEYNSPLHF
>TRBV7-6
CASSLATGPGNTIYF
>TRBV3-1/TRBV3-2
CASSQIQARGPYNEQFF
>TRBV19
CASSIDKGILTEQFF
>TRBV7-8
CASSGRRTGGYEQYF
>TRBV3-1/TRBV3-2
CASSQVSSGGFSETQYF
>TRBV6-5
CASTRAAYTDTQYF
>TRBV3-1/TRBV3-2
CASSHSGGAYEQYF
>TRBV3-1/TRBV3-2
CASSQGLVEMYEQYF
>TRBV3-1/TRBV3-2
CATGLAGGPVVSDTQYF
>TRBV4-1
CASSLGTGTNQPQHF
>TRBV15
CATSRDQGVDEKLFF
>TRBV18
CASSNQGSGEDFF
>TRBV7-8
CASSLDPDRDLTYEQYF
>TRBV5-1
CASSLAGDGGYTF
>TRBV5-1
CASSLEGGGRSYEQYF
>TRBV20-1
CSASWAGGSTDTQYF
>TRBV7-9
CASSLADRGSPEAFF
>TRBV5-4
CASSRSGTYEQYF
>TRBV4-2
CASSQEARGTQPQHF
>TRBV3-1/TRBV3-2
CASRGQGATQYF
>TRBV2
CASSVQAGGYNEQFF
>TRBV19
CASSVTLPGETQYF
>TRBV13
CASSFRQGQETQYF
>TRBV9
CASSALNTGELFF
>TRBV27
CASRPILDRGSGELFF